This record looks at one T cell receptor (beta chain) sequence and its context. Antigen unknown. These data originate in a study of Graves' ophthalmopathy and Graves' hyperthyroidism. General study findings and limits: Detected in blood as well were most expanded thyroid clonotypes with frequency above 0.001.

The CDR3 is made up of 13 amino acids. After removal of 4 bases from V and 7 bases from J, the junction contained 5 bases not matched to a gene. The germline V gene encodes CDR1 LGHNA and CDR2 YNFKEQ. Beta-chain TCR CDR3 regions were amplified from RNA transcripts. HTBI primers primed a first-round RT-PCR, and a second-round multiplex PCR followed. In TCRdb, the multiplex PCR reads were re-called with MiXCR into one record per CDR3 protein. Among over a million distinct CDR3 sequences listed, about 36% were seen once. Uncontrolled infections, other autoimmune diseases, pregnancy or lactation barred patients from enrollment. The diagnosis was founded upon clinical symptoms, serum thyroxine, TRAb, thyroid ultrasound and orbital computed tomography.

This clonotype was sampled from an adult man with Graves' hyperthyroidism. The sequenced sample consisted of peripheral blood or thyroid tissue (not recorded which). This rearrangement joins TRBV4-2 to TRBJ1-1, with 8 nucleotides matching TRBD1. This CDR3 reads CASSPDREREAFF. The CDR3, as DNA: TGTGCCAGCAGCCCGGACAGGGAACGTGAAGCTTTCTTT.